A single sample gave rise to the 10 T cell receptor beta chains below, sequenced in a study of early T cells in non-severe SARS-CoV-2 infection. From the 5' RACE reads, TCRdb called clonotypes with MiXCR, one entry per CDR3 protein. The sample carries 50,000 or so distinct CDR3 sequences, around 6% recorded once. The sequencing input was whole blood. The receptor source for this set is an adult who was a healthcare worker with PCR-confirmed SARS-CoV-2 infection or an uninfected control (not recorded which).

This clonotype has at least ten counts. CDR3 sequence: CASSPDGFGETQYF. CDR3 coding DNA: TGTGCCAGCAGCCCCGACGGATTTGGAGAGACCCAGTACTTC. The J gene is TRBJ2-5, the V gene TRBV7-2, with D unclear. Germline CDR1 reads SGHTA; CDR2 reads FQGNSA. This CDR3 has 14 residues. Trimming stripped 5 bases from V and 4 bases from J, with 14 bases between.

At least ten counts were recorded for this clonotype. The V and J genes are TRBV9 and TRBJ2-6; TRBD2 matches 11 bases. This CDR3 region has 20 residues. V was pared by 4 bases and J by 1 base, with 13 bases of the junction left unmatched. Germline CDR1 is SGDLS and CDR2 is YYNGEE. As DNA, the CDR3 is TGTGCCAGCAGCTCCTCCGGAACTAGCGGGAGACGGTCTGGGGCCAACGTCCTGACTTTC. It translates to CASSSSGTSGRRSGANVLTF.

The chain is built from TRBV5-6 and TRBJ2-1; D uncertain. The CDR3 loop spans 14 amino acids. CDR1 SGHDT and CDR2 YYEEEE come from the germline V gene. V was clipped by 0 bases and J by 9 bases, with 13 bases between them. The CDR3 DNA sequence: TGTGCCAGCAGCTTGGGGTTTTCGACGGGTGAGCAGTTCTTC. This translates into CASSLGFSTGEQFF.

The chain links TRBV20-1 to TRBJ2-7; no reliable D call. V was shortened by 3 bases and J by 1 base, with 7 bases between the two germline ends. The CDR3 extends over 12 amino acids. Germline assignment: CDR1 DFQATT and CDR2 SNEGSKA (reference sequence). As DNA, the CDR3 is TGCAGTGCTAGGGCGGTATCCTACGAGCAGTACTTC. Protein: CSARAVSYEQYF.

This clonotype was seen many times. The chain has TRBV3-1 and TRBJ2-2, with D possibly TRBD2 on 6 matching bases. Germline values: CDR1 LGHDT, CDR2 YNNKEL (reference sequence). The CDR3 consists of 15 residues. Trimming removed 0 bases at V and 9 bases at J, with 14 bases between. The CDR3: CASSQEGGPHRELFF. CDR3 nucleotide sequence: TGTGCCAGCAGCCAAGAGGGAGGACCCCACCGGGAGCTGTTTTTT.

The CDR3 protein is CASSPRTGSNTGELFF. The CDR3 DNA is TGCGCCAGCAGCCCACGGACAGGGTCGAACACCGGGGAGCTGTTTTTT. The chain is built from TRBV4-1 and TRBJ2-2; TRBD1 matches at 8 bases. Germline V gene sequence: CDR1 MGHRA, CDR2 YSYEKL. V lost 4 bases, J lost 0 bases, and 4 bases stayed unmatched. This CDR3 has 16 residues.

The rearrangement links TRBV5-4 to TRBJ2-7, with D hard to call. The CDR3 has 12 residues. Trimming took 0 bases from V and 5 from J, leaving 6 bases between them. Germline V lookup: CDR1 SGHNT, CDR2 YYREEE (reference sequence). CDR3 amino acids: CASSLDSDEQYF. In DNA, the CDR3 is TGTGCCAGCAGCTTGGACAGTGACGAGCAGTACTTC.

Details on this clonotype: This may stem from a read error, because a much larger clone lies one nucleotide away. V usage is TRBV6-1 and J usage is TRBJ2-1, with 7 bases lining up with TRBD2. Germline assignment: CDR1 MNHNS and CDR2 SASEGT. The CDR3 is made up of 12 amino acids. V shed 10 bases and J 9 bases; nucleotides not matched to a gene: 9. CDR3 sequence (DNA): TGTGCCATCCGGCGGGAGATTTTTGAGCAGTTCTTC. Translated, it gives CAIRREIFEQFF.

This clonotype has a count of ten or more. The V call is TRBV14, the J call TRBJ1-2, with a weak D call TRBD1 (6 bases). The germline V gene has CDR1 SGHDN and CDR2 FVKESK. CDR3 length equals 13 residues. Deletions cut 4 bases from V and 5 bases from J, with 11 bases between. As DNA, the CDR3 is TGTGCCAGCAGCCGTGGACAGTCTTATGGCTACACCTTC. This encodes CASSRGQSYGYTF. Variable domain in full (rest from reference TRBV14 and TRBJ1-2): EAGVTQFPSHSVIEKGQTVTLRCDPISGHDNLYWYRRVMGKEIKFLLHFVKESKQDESGMPNNRFLAERTGGTYSTLKVQPAELEDSGVYFCASSRGQSYGYTFGSGTRLTVV.

This rearrangement joins TRBV7-2 to TRBJ2-7; 7 bases map to TRBD2. The CDR3 is 16 amino acids. Trimming cost V 5 bases and J 2 bases; bases outside gene matches: 12. Germline CDR1 SGHTA, CDR2 FQGNSA. CDR3 residues: CASSMLRGAGTYEQYF. CDR3 nucleotide sequence: TGTGCCAGCAGCATGCTCCGGGGAGCGGGGACCTACGAGCAGTACTTC.